Listed here are 14 T cell receptor beta chains from one sample, sequenced in a study of STAT3 mutations in large granular lymphocyte leukemia. Study-level points and caveats: In T-cell large granular lymphocyte leukemia, about half of patients showed multiple immunodominant subclonotypes.

Their cognate antigens are unknown. Clones were sequenced by immunoSEQ multiplex PCR, and TCRdb holds only the in-frame ones, with some missing. Here the sample spans approximately 7,800 clones, 91% being singletons. The sample consisted of peripheral blood mononuclear cells. These receptor sequences come from a man aged 50-59 years with T-cell large granular lymphocyte leukemia. Some clones in this sample may be carry-over from other donors' samples.

The J gene is TRBJ2-5, the V gene TRBV7-7, with D unclear. Germline values: CDR1 SSHAT, CDR2 FNYEAQ (reference sequence). Trimming pared 1 base from V and 4 bases from J, leaving 10 bases between. This CDR3 contains 14 residues. The CDR3, as DNA: TGTGCCAGCAGCTTAGGCTTGCCGGGAGAGACCCAGTACTTC. This sequence encodes CASSLGLPGETQYF.

The chain carries TRBV11-2 and TRBJ2-7; D perhaps matches TRBD2 (6 bases). Deletions cut 5 bases from V and 9 bases from J, with 26 bases between. CDR1 and CDR2 from the germline V gene are SGHAT and FQNNGV. The CDR3 contains 16 residues. The CDR3 reads CASSLSNLASGVAQYF. CDR3 nucleotide sequence: TGTGCCAGCAGCCTATCTAATCTCGCGTCGGGAGTTGCGCAGTACTTC.

This chain connects TRBV10-3 to TRBJ2-7; TRBD1 is a possible D gene (5 bases). This CDR3 region has 12 residues. V was clipped by 3 bases and J by 7 bases, with 10 bases between them. CDR1 and CDR2 from the germline V gene are ENHRY and SYGVKD. The CDR3 DNA is TGTGCCATCAGTGAAGGGGCGAGGGAGCAGTACTTC. It encodes CAISEGAREQYF.

Concerning this clone: Other DNA sequences in this specimen translate into the identical CDR3. J is TRBJ1-1 and V is TRBV29-1; maybe TRBD1 (5 bases). Looked up from germline, CDR1 is SQVTM and CDR2 is ANQGSEA. The length of the CDR3 is 12 residues. Trimming removed 6 bases at V and 1 base at J, with 9 bases between. The CDR3 spells CSVGQGNTEAFF. Written as DNA, the CDR3 is TGCAGCGTCGGGCAGGGGAACACTGAAGCTTTCTTT.

The V and J genes are TRBV29-1 and TRBJ2-7, with 8 bases that match TRBD1. Germline V gene sequence: CDR1 SQVTM, CDR2 ANQGSEA. This CDR3 spans 14 amino acids. With V trimmed by 1 base and J by 7 bases, 9 bases remained unmatched. The CDR3 spells CSVEVRGTGQEQYF. CDR3 DNA: TGCAGCGTTGAAGTCCGCGGGACAGGTCAAGAGCAGTACTTC.

Only one count was recorded for this clone. The chain links TRBV5-1 to TRBJ2-3; 7 nucleotides match TRBD2. This CDR3 comprises 13 residues. V shed 4 bases, J shed 7 bases, and the junction held 6 bases outside the gene matches. The germline V gene encodes CDR1 SGHRS and CDR2 YFSETQ. CDR3 loop: CASSPGGGNTQYF. In nucleotides, the CDR3 is TGCGCCAGCAGCCCGGGCGGGGGAAATACGCAGTATTTT. The variable domain in full, completed from reference TRBV5-1 and TRBJ2-3, reads KAGVTQTPRYLIKTRGQQVTLSCSPISGHRSVSWYQQTPGQGLQFLFEYFSETQRNKGNFPGRFSGRQFSNSRSEMNVSTLELGDSALYLCASSPGGGNTQYFGPGTRLTVL.

The chain recombines TRBV18 with TRBJ2-7; 11 bases align to TRBD1. Germline V lookup: CDR1 KGHSH, CDR2 LQKENI. V was clipped by 3 bases and J by 4 bases; unmatched bases: 2. The CDR3 length is 14 residues. DNA for the CDR3: TGTGCCAGCTCACCGGACAGGGGGCTTTACGAGCAGTACTTC. Its translation: CASSPDRGLYEQYF. Complete variable domain (other parts from reference TRBV18 and TRBJ2-7): NAGVMQNPRHLVRRRGQEARLRCSPMKGHSHVYWYRQLPEEGLKFMVYLQKENIIDESGMPKERFSAEFPKEGPSILRIQQVVRGDSAAYFCASSPDRGLYEQYFGPGTRLTVT.

This clone has a single count. The chain carries TRBV15 and TRBJ1-2, with a tentative D call TRBD1 (5 bases). CDR3 length: 14 residues. CDR1 and CDR2 (germline): LNHNV, YYDKDF (reference sequence). The V end was cut by 0 bases, the J end by 5 bases, with 10 bases between. The CDR3 loop reads CATSREQGRYGYTF. The DNA for the CDR3 is TGTGCCACCAGCAGAGAGCAGGGTAGATATGGCTACACCTTC.

The chain links TRBV6-6 to TRBJ2-1, with 10 bases aligning to TRBD2. Per the germline V gene, CDR1 is MNHNY and CDR2 is SVGAGI (reference sequence). This CDR3 spans 14 amino acids. The V and J ends lost 6 bases and 9 bases, in that order; junction bases with no gene match: 8. The CDR3 region has the DNA TGTGCCAGCAGCCCGGGGCTAGCGGGAGCTGAGCAGTTCTTC. It yields the protein CASSPGLAGAEQFF.

The V call is TRBV4-2, the J call TRBJ2-7; 9 positions agree with TRBD2. After removal of 1 base from V and 6 bases from J, the junction contained 10 bases not matched to a gene. CDR3 length equals 16 residues. The germline CDR1 and CDR2 sequences are LGHNA and YNFKEQ. CDR3: CASSQGVGGGAGEQYF. For the CDR3, the DNA is TGTGCCAGCAGCCAAGGGGTAGGCGGGGGGGCCGGCGAGCAGTACTTC.

The rearrangement joins TRBV6-5 to TRBJ1-3; 9 positions match TRBD1. The CDR3 runs 13 residues. The junction had 3 bases not matched to a gene; V was cut back by 5 bases and J by 7 bases. The germline gives CDR1 MNHEY, CDR2 SVGAGI. CDR3 amino acids: CASSPGQGNTIYF. The CDR3, as DNA: TGTGCCAGCAGTCCGGGACAGGGCAACACCATATATTTT.

The chain couples TRBV28 to TRBJ1-5, with D hard to call. The germline gives CDR1 MDHEN, CDR2 SYDVKM. The V end lost 3 bases, the J end lost 2 bases, and 2 bases lay between the germline ends. The CDR3 spans 12 residues. CDR3 sequence reads: CASSFGNQPQHF. DNA for the CDR3: TGTGCCAGCAGTTTTGGCAATCAGCCCCAGCATTTT.

This chain links TRBV28 with TRBJ2-7; D gene uncertain. The CDR3 sequence is 17 residues long. Per germline, CDR1 MDHEN and CDR2 SYDVKM. V dropped 5 bases and J dropped 0 bases, with 20 bases sitting between them. CDR3 loop: CASSPNTFGVSSYEQYF. Here the CDR3 DNA reads TGTGCCAGCAGTCCAAACACCTTCGGCGTGAGCTCCTACGAGCAGTACTTC.

This chain links TRBV29-1 with TRBJ2-5, with 10 bases lining up with TRBD2. CDR3 length equals 15 residues. CDR1 is SQVTM and CDR2 is ANQGSEA in the germline V gene. Germline trimming cut 3 bases from V and 5 bases from J; bases unmatched to any gene: 9. In DNA, the CDR3 is TGCAGCGTTGAGCTCACTAGCGGGGACTCGGAGACCCAGTACTTC. Translated: CSVELTSGDSETQYF.